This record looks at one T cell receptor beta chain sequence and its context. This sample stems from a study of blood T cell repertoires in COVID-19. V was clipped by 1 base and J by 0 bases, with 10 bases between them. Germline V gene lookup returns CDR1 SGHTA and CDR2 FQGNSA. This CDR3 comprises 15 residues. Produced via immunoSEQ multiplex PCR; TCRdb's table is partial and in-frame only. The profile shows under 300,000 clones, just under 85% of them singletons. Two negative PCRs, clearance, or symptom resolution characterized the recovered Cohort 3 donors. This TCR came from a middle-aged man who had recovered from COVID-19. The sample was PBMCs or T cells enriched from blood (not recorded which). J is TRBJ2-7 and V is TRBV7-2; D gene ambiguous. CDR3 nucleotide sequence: TGTGCCAGCAGCTTAGTCCCTACGGTCTCCTACGAGCAGTACTTC. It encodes CASSLVPTVSYEQYF.